This TCR beta chain was recorded in a study of cytomegalovirus exposure and HLA in healthy donors. The donors were members of the roughly 120-subject validation cohort (separate from the approximately 650-subject first cohort). V lost 4 bases and J 7 bases, leaving 7 bases between the germline ends. This CDR3 contains 12 residues. Per the germline V gene, CDR1 is MDHEN and CDR2 is SYDVKM. Study-wide results and caveats: The finding came from a later analysis; first-cohort TCR clusters tended to co-occur in the 130 or so validation repertoires.

The assay was immunoSEQ multiplex PCR, and TCRdb's table has in-frame clones only and misses some. Among about 150,000 clones listed, 70% to 90% were seen once. On this clone itself: Its antigen is currently unknown.

V gene TRBV28 combines with J gene TRBJ1-4; D not certain. The receptor comes from a human donor in good health. Sequences were obtained from PBMCs. CDR3 DNA: TGTGCCAGCAGTTCCCCTTTTGAAAAACTGTTTTTT. This gives the protein CASSSPFEKLFF.